This T cell receptor beta chain emerged from a study of shared clonotypes between healthy human individuals. Study outcomes and limitations: Generation probabilities were higher for clonotypes shared across all four sorted-subset donors than for unshared ones.

To note about this clone: Its antigen remains unidentified.

As defined, naive CD8 cells were CD45RO-negative and positively selected for CCR7, with terminally differentiated effector memory CD45RA+ cells excluded. The table came from immunoSEQ multiplex PCR; TCRdb's copy has only in-frame clones and leaves some out. The data contain about 2 million clones, about 95% of them singletons. The length of the CDR3 is 19 residues. Trimming removed 0 bases from V and 3 bases from J, with 24 bases in between. CDR1 SGHTA and CDR2 FQGNSA come from the germline V gene. J is TRBJ2-7 and V is TRBV7-2; maybe TRBD2 (5 bases). The sample taken for sequencing was naive CD8+ T cells sorted from blood. The sequence derives from a man younger than 35 in good health. The CDR3 is CASSLAPPGERIEDYEQYF. In DNA form, the CDR3 reads TGTGCCAGCAGCTTAGCGCCCCCCGGGGAACGGATCGAAGACTACGAGCAGTACTTC. The variable domain in full, completed from reference TRBV7-2 and TRBJ2-7, reads GAGVSQSPSNKVTEKGKDVELRCDPISGHTALYWYRQSLGQGLEFLIYFQGNSAPDKSGLPSDRFSAERTGGSVSTLTIQRTQQEDSAVYLCASSLAPPGERIEDYEQYFGPGTRLTVT.